Below, one TCR beta chain is given with its context. This entry comes from a study of blood T cell repertoires in COVID-19. Study overall: Samples taken during acute and convalescent COVID-19 were collected in the United States, Italy and Spain. PBMCs, B-cell-depleted T cells, or T cells provided the cDNA or gDNA that made up the material.

The Seattle patients joined while their infection was active and were tracked longitudinally afterward. In the authors' methods: The authors estimated nucleated cell counts from reference gene primer amplification. Clones were sequenced by immunoSEQ multiplex PCR, and TCRdb holds only the in-frame ones, with some missing. V and J calls plus clone size are reproduced from that table; the DNA served to infer D and trimming. Of under 450,000 clones listed, around nine tenths are singletons. This CDR3 region has 13 residues. Trimming removed 2 bases from V and 5 bases from J, with 10 bases in between. Germline V gene sequence: CDR1 SGHRS, CDR2 YFSETQ.

Sequenced input: peripheral blood. V and J are TRBV5-1 and TRBJ1-2; D not resolved. The clonotype comes from a woman aged 60-70 years with COVID-19, enrolled during active disease. The CDR3 sequence: CASSLGEIYGYTF. In DNA, the CDR3 is TGCGCCAGCAGCTTAGGAGAAATATATGGCTACACCTTC. Combining the CDR3 with reference TRBV5-1 and TRBJ1-2 gives the whole variable domain KAGVTQTPRYLIKTRGQQVTLSCSPISGHRSVSWYQQTPGQGLQFLFEYFSETQRNKGNFPGRFSGRQFSNSRSEMNVSTLELGDSALYLCASSLGEIYGYTFGSGTRLTVV.